This T cell receptor (beta chain) was captured in a study of blood T cell repertoires in COVID-19. Overall study: Samples came from the United States, Italy and Spain, spanning acute and convalescent COVID-19.

Per germline, CDR1 LGHNA and CDR2 YSLEER. The CDR3 spans 16 residues. Deletions cut 2 bases from V and 8 bases from J, with 21 bases between. Original handling: For nucleated cells, counts were estimated from reference gene primer amplification. The assay was immunoSEQ multiplex PCR, and TCRdb's table has in-frame clones only and misses some. Clonal size and the V and J genes are those of that table, whereas D and trimming came from the DNA. The sample has roughly 120,000 clones; under 80% are singletons. The receptor was isolated from a man aged 65-85 years with acute or convalescent COVID-19. The sample consisted of peripheral blood. V usage is TRBV4-3 and J usage is TRBJ1-2, with a possible D match to TRBD1 (6 bases). This chain's CDR3 is CASSQSAQQGILGYTF. CDR3 nucleotides: TGCGCCAGCAGCCAATCGGCACAACAGGGAATTTTGGGCTACACCTTC.